This T cell receptor (beta chain) is from a study of blood T cell repertoires in COVID-19. The V end was cut by 6 bases, the J end by 4 bases, with 18 bases between. The CDR3 runs 15 residues. Germline loops: CDR1 SNHLY, CDR2 FYNNEI. Profiled with immunoSEQ multiplex PCR; TCRdb holds only in-frame clones, not every one. Here the sample spans about 220,000 clones, 82% being singletons. This receptor was identified in a woman in her sixties or seventies with COVID-19, enrolled during active disease. The rearrangement joins TRBV2 to TRBJ1-2, with D possibly being TRBD1 (6 bases). Material for sequencing was peripheral blood. The CDR3 nucleotides read TGTGCCAGCAGGGAAACCAGACAGGTTGGCTATGGCTACACCTTC. Translation gives CASRETRQVGYGYTF.